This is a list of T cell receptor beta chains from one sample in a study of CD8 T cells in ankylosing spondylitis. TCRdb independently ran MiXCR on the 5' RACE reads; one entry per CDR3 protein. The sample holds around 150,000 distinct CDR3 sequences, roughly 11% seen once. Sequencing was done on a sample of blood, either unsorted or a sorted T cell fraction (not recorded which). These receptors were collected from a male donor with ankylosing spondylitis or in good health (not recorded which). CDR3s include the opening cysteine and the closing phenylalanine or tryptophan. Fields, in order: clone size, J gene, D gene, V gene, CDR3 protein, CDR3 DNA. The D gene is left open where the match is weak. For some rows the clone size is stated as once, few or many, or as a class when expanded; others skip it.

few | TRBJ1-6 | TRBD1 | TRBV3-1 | CASSPGAGGRSPLHF | TGTGCCAGCAGCCCCGGGGCAGGGGGACGCTCGCCCCTCCACTTT
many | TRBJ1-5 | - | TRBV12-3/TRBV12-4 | CASSRRVGSNQPQHF | TGTGCCAGCAGCCGTCGGGTAGGGAGCAATCAGCCCCAGCATTTT
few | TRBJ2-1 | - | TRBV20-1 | CSAGWGASSYNEQFF | TGCAGTGCGGGGTGGGGCGCCAGCTCCTACAATGAGCAGTTCTTC
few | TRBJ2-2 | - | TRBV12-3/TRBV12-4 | CASSSRLNTGELFF | TGTGCCAGCAGTTCAAGACTTAACACCGGGGAGCTGTTTTTT
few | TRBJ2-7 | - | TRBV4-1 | CASSQDPGTYEQYF | TGCGCCAGCAGCCAAGACCCGGGAACCTACGAGCAGTACTTC
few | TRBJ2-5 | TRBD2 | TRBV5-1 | CASSPQPTSEQETQYF | TGCGCCAGCAGCCCGCAACCGACTAGCGAACAAGAGACCCAGTACTTC
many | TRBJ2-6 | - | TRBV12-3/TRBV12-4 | CASSLMSSGANVLTF | TGTGCCAGCAGTTTGATGAGCTCTGGGGCCAACGTCCTGACTTTC
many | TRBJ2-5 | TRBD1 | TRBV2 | CASSRDRGHQETQYF | TGTGCCAGCAGCCGGGACAGGGGGCACCAAGAGACCCAGTACTTC
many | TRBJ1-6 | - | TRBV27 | CASSFGVSSYNSPLHF | TGTGCCAGCAGTTTTGGAGTGAGCTCCTATAATTCACCCCTCCACTTT
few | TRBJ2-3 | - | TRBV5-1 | CASSLMPGKTTDTQYF | TGCGCCAGCAGCTTAATGCCCGGGAAGACAACAGATACGCAGTATTTT
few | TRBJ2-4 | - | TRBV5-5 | CASSLAPPGAKNIQYF | TGTGCCAGCAGCTTGGCCCCCCCGGGAGCCAAAAACATTCAGTACTTC
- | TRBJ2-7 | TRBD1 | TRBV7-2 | CASSLDNRGQEQYF | TGTGCCAGCAGCTTAGATAACAGGGGGCAAGAGCAGTACTTC
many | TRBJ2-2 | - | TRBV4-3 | CASSQDETENTGELFF | TGCGCCAGCAGCCAAGATGAGACCGAGAACACCGGGGAGCTGTTTTTT
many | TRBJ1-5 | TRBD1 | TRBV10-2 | CASSQGARQPQHF | TGCGCCAGCAGTCAGGGGGCTAGACAGCCCCAGCATTTT
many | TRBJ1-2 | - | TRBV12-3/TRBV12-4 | CASSSWGAANYGYTF | TGTGCCAGCAGCTCTTGGGGGGCGGCTAACTATGGCTACACCTTC
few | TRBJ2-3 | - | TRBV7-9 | CASSFPYTDTQYF | TGTGCCAGCAGCTTTCCGTACACAGATACGCAGTATTTT
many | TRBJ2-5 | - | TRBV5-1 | CASSSTGPYQETQYF | TGCGCCAGCAGCTCGACAGGTCCTTATCAAGAGACCCAGTACTTC
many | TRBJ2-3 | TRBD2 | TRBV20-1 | CSARAPGGVGTDTQYF | TGCAGTGCTAGAGCCCCGGGGGGGGTGGGCACAGATACGCAGTATTTT
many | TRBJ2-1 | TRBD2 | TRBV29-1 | CSLFLASGRTWEQFF | TGCAGCCTTTTCCTAGCTAGCGGGAGGACTTGGGAGCAGTTCTTC
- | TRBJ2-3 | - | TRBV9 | CASSLSPTDTQYF | TGTGCCAGCAGCCTAAGCCCTACAGATACGCAGTATTTT
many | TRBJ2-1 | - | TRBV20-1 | CSAMGLAHNEQFF | TGCAGTGCTATGGGGCTAGCCCACAATGAGCAGTTCTTC
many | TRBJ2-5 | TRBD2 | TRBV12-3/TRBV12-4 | CASSLGGLAPYQETQYF | TGTGCCAGCAGTTTAGGGGGACTAGCGCCGTACCAAGAGACCCAGTACTTC
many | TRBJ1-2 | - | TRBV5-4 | CASSLDPSSNYGYTF | TGTGCCAGCAGCTTGGATCCAAGCTCGAACTATGGCTACACCTTC
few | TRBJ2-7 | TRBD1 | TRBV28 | CASSLADRDHYEQYF | TGTGCCAGCAGTTTGGCGGACAGGGACCACTACGAGCAGTACTTC
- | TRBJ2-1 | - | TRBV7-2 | CASSLPSLARYTNEQFF | TGTGCCAGCAGCTTACCATCGCTAGCGCGATATACCAATGAGCAGTTCTTC
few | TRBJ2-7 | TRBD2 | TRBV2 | CASSTGTSAYEQYF | TGTGCCAGCAGTACCGGGACTAGCGCCTACGAGCAGTACTTC
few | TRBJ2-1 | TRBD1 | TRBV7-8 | CASSLASAGGRNEQFF | TGTGCCAGCAGCTTAGCTTCGGCAGGGGGCAGGAATGAGCAGTTCTTC
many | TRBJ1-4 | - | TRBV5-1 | CASSLVTGEKLFF | TGCGCCAGCAGCTTGGTAACTGGTGAAAAACTGTTTTTT
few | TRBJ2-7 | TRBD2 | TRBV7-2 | CASSFPTSVSYEQYF | TGTGCCAGCAGCTTCCCGACTAGCGTATCCTACGAGCAGTACTTC
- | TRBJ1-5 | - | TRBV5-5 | CASSVGQQATQPQHF | TGTGCCAGCAGCGTCGGACAACAAGCGACTCAGCCCCAGCATTTT
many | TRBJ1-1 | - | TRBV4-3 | CASSRDIRLNTEAFF | TGCGCCAGCAGTCGGGACATTCGTTTGAACACTGAAGCTTTCTTT
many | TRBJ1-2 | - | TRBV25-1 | CASSVGQGYGYTF | TGTGCCAGCAGTGTGGGCCAGGGCTATGGCTACACCTTC
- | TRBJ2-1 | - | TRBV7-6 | CASSLWVAQNNEQFF | TGTGCCAGCAGCTTATGGGTAGCGCAGAACAATGAGCAGTTCTTC
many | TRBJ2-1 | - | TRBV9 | CASSVDGGEQFF | TGTGCCAGCAGCGTAGACGGGGGTGAGCAGTTCTTC
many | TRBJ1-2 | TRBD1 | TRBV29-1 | CSVEGIRDSSFYGYTF | TGCAGCGTTGAAGGCATCCGGGACAGTTCGTTCTATGGCTACACCTTC
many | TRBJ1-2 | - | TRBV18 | CASSPRTEGYGYTF | TGTGCCAGCTCACCCCGCACGGAGGGCTATGGCTACACCTTC
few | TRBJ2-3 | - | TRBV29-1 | CSVDPATDTQYF | TGCAGCGTTGACCCAGCCACAGATACGCAGTATTTT
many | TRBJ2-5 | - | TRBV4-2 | CASSPIGETQYF | TGTGCCAGCAGCCCCATCGGAGAGACCCAGTACTTC
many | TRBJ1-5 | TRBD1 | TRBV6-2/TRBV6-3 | CASSTRTGGLNQPQHF | TGTGCCAGCAGTACCCGGACAGGGGGCCTTAATCAGCCCCAGCATTTT
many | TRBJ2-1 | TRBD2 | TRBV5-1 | CASSLWAGGLDNEQFF | TGCGCCAGCAGCTTGTGGGCGGGGGGGCTTGACAATGAGCAGTTCTTC